This is a list of T cell receptor beta chains from one sample in a study of T cell repertoires in cytomegalovirus infection. TCRdb called the reads again in MiXCR, with one record for every CDR3 protein. The sample has roughly 700,000 distinct CDR3 sequences; around a third are singletons. No antigen has been identified for these receptors. The specimen comprised cultured PBMCs, sampled from culture after CMV antigen stimulation. These receptors were taken from a human donor in good health (CMV status not recorded). Some clones in this sample may be carry-over from other donors' samples. Each CDR3 is given with its conserved first and last residue. A D gene is named only where the DNA matches it firmly. Clone size is not always given. Where it is, it says once, few, many or a class for expanded clones.

V: TRBV18; size: few; D: TRBD1; J: TRBJ1-5; CDR3: CASSPAGQGQPQHF; DNA: TGTGCCAGCTCACCTGCGGGACAGGGGCAGCCCCAGCATTTT
V: TRBV2; size: many; D: -; J: TRBJ1-5; CDR3: CATAGPASRPQHF; DNA: TGTGCCACCGCCGGGCCCGCCTCTCGGCCCCAGCATTTT
V: TRBV5-4; size: -; D: -; J: TRBJ2-3; CDR3: CASSRPTSRTDTQYF; DNA: TGTGCCAGCAGCCGCCCCACTAGCCGAACAGATACGCAGTATTTT
V: TRBV6-6; size: -; D: TRBD1; J: TRBJ2-2; CDR3: CASSLTGETGELFF; DNA: TGTGCCAGCAGTTTGACAGGGGAGACCGGGGAGCTGTTTTTT
V: TRBV7-2; size: many; D: -; J: TRBJ1-5; CDR3: CASSLDGYQPQHF; DNA: TGTGCCAGCAGCTTAGACGGCTATCAGCCCCAGCATTTT
V: TRBV4-2; size: -; D: -; J: TRBJ2-7; CDR3: CASSPGETSDEQYF; DNA: TGTGCCAGCAGCCCGGGGGAAACATCTGACGAGCAGTACTTC
V: TRBV12-3/TRBV12-4; size: few; D: TRBD2; J: TRBJ2-1; CDR3: CASSWSGSRWNEQFF; DNA: TGTGCCAGCAGTTGGAGCGGGAGTCGCTGGAATGAGCAGTTCTTC
V: TRBV12-3/TRBV12-4; size: few; D: -; J: TRBJ1-3; CDR3: CASSSPGVSGNTIYF; DNA: TGTGCCAGCAGTTCCCCGGGGGTCTCTGGAAACACCATATATTTT
V: TRBV2; size: few; D: -; J: TRBJ2-3; CDR3: CASIEQQEDTQYF; DNA: TGTGCCAGCATCGAACAACAGGAAGATACGCAGTATTTT
V: TRBV7-2; size: many; D: TRBD2; J: TRBJ2-1; CDR3: CASRLAGGSYNEQFF; DNA: TGTGCCAGCAGACTAGCGGGAGGTTCCTACAATGAGCAGTTCTTC
V: TRBV27; size: -; D: -; J: TRBJ1-3; CDR3: CASRDGRNTIYF; DNA: TGTGCCAGCCGGGACGGGAGAAACACCATATATTTT
V: TRBV7-2; size: many; D: -; J: TRBJ2-7; CDR3: CASSLAGGPGDEQYF; DNA: TGTGCCAGCAGCTTAGCCGGGGGCCCGGGGGACGAGCAGTACTTC
V: TRBV5-1; size: -; D: -; J: TRBJ2-3; CDR3: CASSRTSQPSTDTQYF; DNA: TGCGCCAGCAGCCGCACTAGTCAACCAAGCACAGATACGCAGTATTTT
V: TRBV5-4; size: -; D: -; J: TRBJ2-1; CDR3: CASSLVGDTYNEQFF; DNA: TGTGCCAGCAGCTTGGTAGGGGATACCTACAATGAGCAGTTCTTC
V: TRBV6-1; size: -; D: -; J: TRBJ2-1; CDR3: CASSLLSDLNGEQFF; DNA: TGTGCCAGCAGTCTCCTTTCGGACCTCAACGGGGAGCAGTTCTTC
V: TRBV4-1; size: few; D: TRBD2; J: TRBJ2-4; CDR3: CASSQDDWREINIQYF; DNA: TGCGCCAGCAGCCAAGACGACTGGCGGGAGATAAACATTCAGTACTTC
V: TRBV29-1; size: few; D: -; J: TRBJ2-4; CDR3: CSAGENINIQYF; DNA: TGCAGCGCTGGGGAGAACATAAACATTCAGTACTTC
V: TRBV2; size: -; D: -; J: TRBJ1-4; CDR3: CASSESPTGEKLFF; DNA: TGTGCCAGCAGTGAGTCCCCGACAGGTGAAAAACTGTTTTTT
V: TRBV19; size: -; D: TRBD2; J: TRBJ2-1; CDR3: CASSTPSGGFNEQFF; DNA: TGTGCCAGTAGTACTCCTAGCGGGGGCTTCAATGAGCAGTTCTTC
V: TRBV19; size: once; D: -; J: TRBJ1-3; CDR3: CASSVTVYSGNTIYF; DNA: TGTGCCAGTAGCGTGACAGTTTACTCTGGAAACACCATATATTTT
V: TRBV23-1; size: -; D: -; J: TRBJ1-5; CDR3: CASSQRGTPKVGDSNQPQHF; DNA: TGCGCCAGCAGTCAGCGGGGGACACCTAAAGTTGGGGATAGCAATCAGCCCCAGCATTTT
V: TRBV10-3; size: -; D: TRBD2; J: TRBJ2-3; CDR3: CAISEGRGGTDTQYF; DNA: TGTGCCATCAGTGAGGGTCGGGGGGGCACAGATACGCAGTATTTT
V: TRBV6-1; size: -; D: TRBD2; J: TRBJ2-7; CDR3: CASRDYSYEQYF; DNA: TGTGCCAGCCGGGACTACTCCTACGAGCAGTACTTC
V: TRBV7-9; size: few; D: TRBD1; J: TRBJ2-5; CDR3: CASSFGQGQETQYF; DNA: TGTGCCAGCAGCTTCGGACAGGGCCAAGAGACCCAGTACTTC
V: TRBV7-6; size: -; D: -; J: TRBJ2-7; CDR3: CASSSTGRPYEQYF; DNA: TGTGCCAGCAGCTCAACAGGTCGGCCGTACGAGCAGTACTTC
V: TRBV6-5; size: many; D: -; J: TRBJ2-1; CDR3: CASSYGGNEQFF; DNA: TGTGCCAGCAGTTACGGGGGCAATGAGCAGTTCTTC
V: TRBV24-1; size: few; D: -; J: TRBJ1-2; CDR3: CATSDGRATNYGYTF; DNA: TGTGCCACCAGTGATGGGAGAGCCACTAACTATGGCTACACCTTC
V: TRBV7-9; size: -; D: -; J: TRBJ2-5; CDR3: CASSLEGRQYQETQYF; DNA: TGTGCCAGCAGCTTAGAGGGGCGGCAGTACCAAGAGACCCAGTACTTC
V: TRBV5-1; size: -; D: TRBD1; J: TRBJ1-2; CDR3: CASSLGWLTGEGSYGYTF; DNA: TGCGCCAGCAGCTTGGGTTGGTTGACAGGGGAAGGAAGCTATGGCTACACCTTC
V: TRBV12-3/TRBV12-4; size: -; D: -; J: TRBJ2-5; CDR3: CASSTPVGVEETQYF; DNA: TGTGCCAGCAGTACGCCCGTCGGTGTGGAGGAGACCCAGTACTTC
V: TRBV7-8; size: many; D: TRBD1; J: TRBJ1-4; CDR3: CASSSIGVAGTGLVREKLFF; DNA: TGTGCCAGCAGCTCAATTGGAGTCGCCGGGACAGGGCTCGTGAGAGAAAAACTGTTTTTT
V: TRBV20-1; size: -; D: -; J: TRBJ2-7; CDR3: CSAPPLIGSYEQYF; DNA: TGCAGTGCCCCACCTCTGATTGGGTCCTACGAGCAGTACTTC
V: TRBV7-9; size: few; D: TRBD1; J: TRBJ2-2; CDR3: CASSPDRLNTGELFF; DNA: TGTGCCAGCAGCCCGGACAGGCTGAACACCGGGGAGCTGTTTTTT
V: TRBV7-2; size: many; D: TRBD2; J: TRBJ2-3; CDR3: CASSLLAGGLTLADTQYF; DNA: TGTGCCAGCAGCTTACTAGCGGGAGGGCTAACCCTGGCAGATACGCAGTATTTT
V: TRBV5-5; size: -; D: -; J: TRBJ2-5; CDR3: CASSPKLPGQETQYF; DNA: TGTGCCAGCAGCCCCAAACTCCCAGGGCAAGAGACCCAGTACTTC
V: TRBV28; size: few; D: TRBD2; J: TRBJ2-1; CDR3: CASRITGLASVDEQFF; DNA: TGTGCCAGCAGGATTACGGGACTAGCAAGCGTCGATGAGCAGTTCTTC
V: TRBV10-3; size: few; D: TRBD1; J: TRBJ1-4; CDR3: CATGQGSNEKLFF; DNA: TGTGCCACCGGACAGGGCAGCAATGAAAAACTGTTTTTT
V: TRBV7-2; size: many; D: -; J: TRBJ2-5; CDR3: CASSPGLAKETQYF; DNA: TGTGCCAGCAGCCCCGGGCTAGCCAAAGAGACCCAGTACTTC
V: TRBV20-1; size: -; D: -; J: TRBJ1-1; CDR3: CSAQQGNTEAFF; DNA: TGCAGTGCTCAACAGGGGAACACTGAAGCTTTCTTT
V: TRBV2; size: -; D: TRBD1; J: TRBJ2-3; CDR3: CARTGGSNTDTQYF; DNA: TGTGCCAGAACAGGGGGCAGCAACACAGATACGCAGTATTTT
V: TRBV2; size: -; D: TRBD1; J: TRBJ2-1; CDR3: CASRAGTGGRLFF; DNA: TGTGCCAGCAGGGCCGGGACAGGGGGCCGGTTGTTCTTC
V: TRBV7-2; size: many; D: -; J: TRBJ2-3; CDR3: CASKHEPGRVDTQYF; DNA: TGTGCCAGCAAACACGAGCCTGGACGGGTGGATACGCAGTATTTT
V: TRBV7-4; size: -; D: TRBD2; J: TRBJ2-5; CDR3: CASSIRTRQETQYF; DNA: TGTGCCAGCAGCATTAGGACTAGGCAAGAGACCCAGTACTTC
V: TRBV7-9; size: many; D: -; J: TRBJ1-1; CDR3: CASSQSGPWSPGAEAFF; DNA: TGTGCCAGCAGCCAATCAGGGCCTTGGTCGCCGGGGGCTGAAGCTTTCTTT
V: TRBV12-3/TRBV12-4; size: -; D: TRBD1; J: TRBJ2-3; CDR3: CASRDLRDRGSDTQYF; DNA: TGTGCCAGCAGAGATCTCCGGGACAGGGGATCAGATACGCAGTATTTT
V: TRBV30; size: -; D: -; J: TRBJ1-2; CDR3: CAWSPPGYTF; DNA: TGTGCCTGGAGCCCTCCGGGCTACACCTTC
V: TRBV19; size: -; D: -; J: TRBJ1-5; CDR3: CASSIGPNFPQHF; DNA: TGTGCCAGTAGTATCGGGCCCAATTTTCCCCAGCATTTT
V: TRBV7-8; size: -; D: -; J: TRBJ1-6; CDR3: CASSPPGGMPLHF; DNA: TGTGCCAGCAGCCCGCCCGGGGGGATGCCCCTCCACTTT
V: TRBV4-1; size: -; D: -; J: TRBJ2-5; CDR3: CASSRSTQGSSKTQYF; DNA: TGCGCCAGCAGCCGATCGACCCAGGGGAGTAGTAAGACCCAGTACTTC
V: TRBV29-1; size: -; D: -; J: TRBJ1-2; CDR3: CSVLQTNYGYTF; DNA: TGCAGCGTCTTACAGACTAACTATGGCTACACCTTC
V: TRBV11-2; size: -; D: -; J: TRBJ2-2; CDR3: CASSPMRVTGELFF; DNA: TGTGCCAGCAGCCCTATGAGGGTCACCGGGGAGCTGTTTTTT
V: TRBV2; size: few; D: TRBD2; J: TRBJ2-1; CDR3: CASSELAGAYNEQFF; DNA: TGTGCCAGCAGTGAACTAGCGGGAGCGTACAATGAGCAGTTCTTC